Sequencing of this T cell receptor beta chain was carried out in a study of T cell responses to AZD1222 COVID-19 vaccine. In regard to this clone: Its cognate antigen is unknown.

The data were produced by immunoSEQ multiplex PCR, yet TCRdb's version contains in-frame clones alone and is incomplete. The data show 150,000 to 200,000 clones, around 89% seen once. The study, taken as a whole, reports: Possibly, clonal diversity was underestimated; donors were largely white British and included more females. Just a handful of AZD1222 recipients were seropositive at baseline. CD4 TCRs linked to vaccination spanned spike, dominating at 160-218 and 743-854. None of the repertoires were sampled until the peak T cell response had passed.

Germline CDR1 reads SGHDN; CDR2 reads FVKESK. Trimming pared 1 base from V and 6 bases from J, leaving 10 bases between. The CDR3 sequence is 14 residues long. The source was peripheral blood, collected 28 days after the second dose of the MenACWY control vaccine. The sequence was collected from an adult who received the MenACWY meningococcal vaccine as a control. The J gene is TRBJ2-4, the V gene TRBV14, with D hard to call. This CDR3 is CASSQVDGRNIQYF. The CDR3 nucleotides read TGTGCCAGCAGCCAAGTAGACGGGCGAAACATTCAGTACTTC.